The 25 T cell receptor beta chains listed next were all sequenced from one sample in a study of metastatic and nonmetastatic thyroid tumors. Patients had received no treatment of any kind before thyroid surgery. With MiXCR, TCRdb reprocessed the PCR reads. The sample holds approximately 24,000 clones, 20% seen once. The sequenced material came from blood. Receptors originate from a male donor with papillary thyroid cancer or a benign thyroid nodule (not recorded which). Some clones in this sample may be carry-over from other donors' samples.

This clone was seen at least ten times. As DNA, the CDR3 is TGCGCCAGCAGCCAAGCGAGGGCAACCGGGGAGCTGTTTTTT. Translation gives CASSQARATGELFF. V is TRBV4-3 and J is TRBJ2-2; possibly TRBD2 for D (5 bases). The V and J ends lost 1 base and 5 bases respectively, with 8 bases between them. Germline V CDR1 and CDR2: LGHNA, YSLEER. The CDR3 length is 14 residues.

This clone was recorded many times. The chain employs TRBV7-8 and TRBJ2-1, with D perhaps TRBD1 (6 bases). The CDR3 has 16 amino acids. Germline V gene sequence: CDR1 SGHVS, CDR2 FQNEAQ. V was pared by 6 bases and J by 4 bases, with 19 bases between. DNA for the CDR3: TGTGCCAGCAGTTCCTACAGGGTCGCCGTTTACAATGAGCAGTTCTTC. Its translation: CASSSYRVAVYNEQFF.

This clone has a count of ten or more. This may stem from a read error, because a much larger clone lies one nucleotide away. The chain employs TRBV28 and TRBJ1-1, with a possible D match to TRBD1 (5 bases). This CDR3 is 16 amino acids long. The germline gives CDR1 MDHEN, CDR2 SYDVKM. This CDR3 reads CTSSLSDTRMNTEAFF. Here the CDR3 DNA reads TGTACCAGCAGTTTGTCGGACACACGAATGAACACTGAAGCTTTCTTT. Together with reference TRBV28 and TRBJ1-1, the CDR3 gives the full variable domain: DVKVTQSSRYLVKRTGEKVFLECVQDMDHENMFWYRQDPGLGLRLIYFSYDVKMKEKGDIPEGYSVSREKKERFSLILESASTNQTSMYLCTSSLSDTRMNTEAFFGQGTRLTVV.

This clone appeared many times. DNA of the CDR3: TGTGCCAGCAGTTTATCGAAAGGGCCCCAGTACTTC. Amino acids: CASSLSKGPQYF. The chain employs TRBV27 and TRBJ2-5; no clear D gene. This CDR3 region has 12 residues. The V gene lost 0 bases and the J gene lost 9 bases, with 8 bases spanning the gap. CDR1 is MNHEY and CDR2 is SMNVEV in the germline V gene (reference sequence).

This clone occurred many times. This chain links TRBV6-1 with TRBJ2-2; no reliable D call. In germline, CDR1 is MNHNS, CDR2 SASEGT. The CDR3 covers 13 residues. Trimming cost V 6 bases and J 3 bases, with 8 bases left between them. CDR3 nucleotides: TGTGCCAGCAGCACTGACTACACCGGGGAGCTGTTTTTT. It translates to CASSTDYTGELFF.

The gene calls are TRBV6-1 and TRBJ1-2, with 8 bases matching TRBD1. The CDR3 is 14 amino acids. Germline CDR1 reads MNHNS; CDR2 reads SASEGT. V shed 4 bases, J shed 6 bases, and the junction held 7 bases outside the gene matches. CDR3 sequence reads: CASSVPGTGDGYTF. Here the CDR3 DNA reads TGTGCCAGCAGTGTACCCGGGACAGGCGATGGCTACACCTTC.

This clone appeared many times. CDR3 bases: TGTGCCAGCAGTTATGGCTATAATTCACCCCTCCACTTT. Amino acid sequence: CASSYGYNSPLHF. This chain uses TRBV27 with TRBJ1-6; D remains ambiguous. This CDR3 contains 13 residues. Deletions cut 4 bases from V and 3 bases from J, with 4 bases between. The V gene's germline CDR1 is MNHEY and CDR2 SMNVEV (reference sequence).

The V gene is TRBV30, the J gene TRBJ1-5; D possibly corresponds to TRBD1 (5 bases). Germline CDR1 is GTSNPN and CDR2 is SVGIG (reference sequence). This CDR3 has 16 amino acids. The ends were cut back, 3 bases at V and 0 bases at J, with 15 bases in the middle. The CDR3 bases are TGTGCCTGGAGGAAGGTGGGGGGGAATAGCAATCAGCCCCAGCATTTT. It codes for CAWRKVGGNSNQPQHF.

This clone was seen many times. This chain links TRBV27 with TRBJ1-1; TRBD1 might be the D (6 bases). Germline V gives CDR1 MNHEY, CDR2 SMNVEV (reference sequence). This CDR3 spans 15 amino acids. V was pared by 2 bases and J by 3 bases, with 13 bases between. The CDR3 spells CASSLDLEGDTEAFF. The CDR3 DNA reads TGTGCCAGCAGTTTAGATCTCGAGGGGGACACTGAAGCTTTCTTT.

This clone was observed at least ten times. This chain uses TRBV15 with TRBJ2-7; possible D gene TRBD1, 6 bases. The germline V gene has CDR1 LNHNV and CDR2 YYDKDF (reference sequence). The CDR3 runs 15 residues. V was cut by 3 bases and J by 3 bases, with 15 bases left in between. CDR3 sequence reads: CATSSSTGFIYEQYF. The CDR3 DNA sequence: TGTGCCACCAGCAGTTCGACAGGTTTTATCTACGAGCAGTACTTC.

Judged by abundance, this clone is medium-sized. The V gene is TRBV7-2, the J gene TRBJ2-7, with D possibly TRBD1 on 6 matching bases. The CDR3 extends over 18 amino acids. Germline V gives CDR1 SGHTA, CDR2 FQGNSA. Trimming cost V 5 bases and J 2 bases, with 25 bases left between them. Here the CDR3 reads CASSHQLRTALTPYEQYF. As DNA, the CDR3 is TGTGCCAGCAGCCATCAATTACGGACAGCCCTAACACCCTACGAGCAGTACTTC.

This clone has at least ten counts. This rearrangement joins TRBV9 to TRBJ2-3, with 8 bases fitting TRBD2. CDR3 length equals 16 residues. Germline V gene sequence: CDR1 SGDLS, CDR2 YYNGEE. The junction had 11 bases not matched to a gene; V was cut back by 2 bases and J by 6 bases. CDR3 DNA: TGTGCCAGCAGCGTTACAACTAGCGGCAATAGGGATACGCAGTATTTT. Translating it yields CASSVTTSGNRDTQYF.

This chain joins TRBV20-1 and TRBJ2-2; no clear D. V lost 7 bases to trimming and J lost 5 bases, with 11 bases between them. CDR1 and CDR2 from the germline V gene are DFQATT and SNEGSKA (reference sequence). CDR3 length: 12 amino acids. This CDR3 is CSDRGRTGELFF. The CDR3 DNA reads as TGCAGTGATCGTGGCCGGACCGGGGAGCTGTTTTTT.

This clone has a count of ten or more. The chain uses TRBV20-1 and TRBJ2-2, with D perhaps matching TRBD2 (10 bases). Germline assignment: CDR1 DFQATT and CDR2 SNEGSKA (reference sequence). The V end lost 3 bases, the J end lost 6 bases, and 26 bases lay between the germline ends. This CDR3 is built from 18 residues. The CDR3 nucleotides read TGCAGTGCTAGCCGGGACAGGGTGTTTAGCGGGAGGTCCGGGGAGCTGTTTTTT. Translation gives CSASRDRVFSGRSGELFF.

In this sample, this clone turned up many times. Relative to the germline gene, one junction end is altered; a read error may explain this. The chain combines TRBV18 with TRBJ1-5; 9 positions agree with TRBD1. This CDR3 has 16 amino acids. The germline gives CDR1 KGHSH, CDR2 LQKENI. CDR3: CASSPAITGGNQPQRF. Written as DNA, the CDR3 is TGTGCCAGCTCACCCGCCATCACAGGGGGCAATCAGCCCCAGCGTTTT.

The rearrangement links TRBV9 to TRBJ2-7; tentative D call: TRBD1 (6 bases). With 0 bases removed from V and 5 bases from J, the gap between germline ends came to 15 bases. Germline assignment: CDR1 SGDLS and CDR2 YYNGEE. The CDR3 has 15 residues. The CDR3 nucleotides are TGTGCCAGCAGCGTAGATGGGTTGAGGACAGACGAGCAGTACTTC. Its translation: CASSVDGLRTDEQYF.

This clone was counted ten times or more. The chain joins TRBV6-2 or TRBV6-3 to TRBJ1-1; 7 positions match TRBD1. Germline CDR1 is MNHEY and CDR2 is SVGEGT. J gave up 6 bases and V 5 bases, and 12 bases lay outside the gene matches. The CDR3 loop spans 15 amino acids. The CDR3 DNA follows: TGTGCCAGCAGTCGAAATCGACAGGGCTACGCTGAAGCTTTCTTT. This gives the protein CASSRNRQGYAEAFF.

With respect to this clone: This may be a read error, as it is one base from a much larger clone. This chain's CDR3 is CASRGGDHHEQFF. Here the CDR3 DNA reads TGTGCCAGCAGAGGTGGGGACCACCATGAGCAGTTCTTC. The chain is built from TRBV5-4 and TRBJ2-5; either TRBD1 or TRBD2 may fit D (5 bases each). The J call may be in error: the DNA end matches TRBJ2-1 better. This CDR3 contains 13 residues. The germline gives CDR1 SGHNT, CDR2 YYREEE (reference sequence).

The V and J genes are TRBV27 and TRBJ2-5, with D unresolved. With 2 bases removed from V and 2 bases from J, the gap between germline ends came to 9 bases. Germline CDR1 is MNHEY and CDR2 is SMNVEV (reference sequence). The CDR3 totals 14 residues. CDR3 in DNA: TGTGCCAGCAGTTTAAGTAGACTTCAAGAGACCCAGTACTTC. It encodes CASSLSRLQETQYF.

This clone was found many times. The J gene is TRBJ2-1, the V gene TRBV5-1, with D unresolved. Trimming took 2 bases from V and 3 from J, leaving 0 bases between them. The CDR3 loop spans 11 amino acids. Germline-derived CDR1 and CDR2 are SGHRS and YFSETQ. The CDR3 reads CASSFYNEQFF. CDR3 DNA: TGCGCCAGCAGCTTCTACAATGAGCAGTTCTTC.

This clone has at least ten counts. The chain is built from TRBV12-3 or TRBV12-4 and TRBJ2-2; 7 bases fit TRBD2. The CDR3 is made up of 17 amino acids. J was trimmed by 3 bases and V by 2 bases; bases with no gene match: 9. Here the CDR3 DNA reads TGTGCCAGCAGTTTATGGGCAATACGGGGGGACACCGGGGAGCTGTTTTTT. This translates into CASSLWAIRGDTGELFF.

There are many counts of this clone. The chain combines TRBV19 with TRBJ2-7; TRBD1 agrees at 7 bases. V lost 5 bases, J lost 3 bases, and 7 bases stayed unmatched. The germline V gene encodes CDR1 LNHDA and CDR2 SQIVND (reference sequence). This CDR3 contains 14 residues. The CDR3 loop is CASSFTRTGYEQYF. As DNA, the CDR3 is TGTGCCAGTAGTTTCACTCGGACAGGCTACGAGCAGTACTTC.

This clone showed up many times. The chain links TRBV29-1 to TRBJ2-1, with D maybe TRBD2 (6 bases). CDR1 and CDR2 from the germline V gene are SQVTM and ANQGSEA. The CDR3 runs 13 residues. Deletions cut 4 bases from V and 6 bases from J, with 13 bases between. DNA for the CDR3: TGCAGCGTTGGATTAAACGGGGGCAATGAGCAGTTCTTC. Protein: CSVGLNGGNEQFF.

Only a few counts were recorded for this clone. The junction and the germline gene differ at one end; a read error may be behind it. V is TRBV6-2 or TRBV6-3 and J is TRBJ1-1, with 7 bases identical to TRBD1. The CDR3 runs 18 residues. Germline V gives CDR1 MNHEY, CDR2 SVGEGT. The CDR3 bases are TGTGCCAGCAGTTACCCGTCAGGACAGGTGGCGCGAAGCACTAAAGCTTTCTTT. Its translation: CASSYPSGQVARSTKAFF.

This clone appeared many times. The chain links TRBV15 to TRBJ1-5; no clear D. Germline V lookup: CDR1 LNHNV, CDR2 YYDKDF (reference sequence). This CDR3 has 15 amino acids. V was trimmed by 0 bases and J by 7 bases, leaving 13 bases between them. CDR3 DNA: TGTGCCACCAGCAGAGACCGGGCGGGAGGGCAGCCCCAGCATTTT. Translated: CATSRDRAGGQPQHF.